The 21 T cell receptor beta chains below all came from one sample that was sequenced in a study of regulatory T cells in long-lasting Graves disease. Described time point: persistent/refractory GD, antithyroid drugs over 5 years with positive TRAb. TCR sequences were obtained from RNA taken from PBMCs. Assembly of TCR beta libraries relied on iRepertoire HTBI primers together with Arm-PCR of CDR3 regions. Each CDR3 protein gets one entry after TCRdb re-called the multiplex PCR reads with MiXCR. The sample has hundreds of thousands of distinct CDR3 sequences, about 32% seen once. This specimen was peripheral blood mononuclear cells (PBMCs), taken when the disease was refractory, from a patient treated with antithyroid drugs. All receptors derive from a female donor with Graves disease.

The chain employs TRBV13 and TRBJ2-2; D unclear. V lost 5 bases, J lost 2 bases, and 9 bases lay in between. The CDR3 consists of 14 residues. Per the germline V gene, CDR1 is PRHDT and CDR2 is FYEKMQ (reference sequence). This chain's CDR3 is CASSETLNTGELFF. The CDR3, as DNA: TGTGCCAGCAGCGAGACACTCAACACCGGGGAGCTGTTTTTT.

As for this clonotype: Since a much larger clone is just one base distant, this may be a read error. The chain carries TRBV29-1 and TRBJ2-5; a weak D match, TRBD2 (6 bases). Germline V CDR1 and CDR2: SQVTM, ANQGSEA. CDR3 size: 12 residues. The CDR3 bases are TGCAGCGTTAACCCGTTAGCGGAGACCCGGTACTTC. It specifies CSVNPLAETRYF.

The chain joins TRBV24-1 to TRBJ1-2; TRBD1 matches 8 bases. The CDR3 is made up of 16 amino acids. The J segment lost 7 bases and the V segment lost 4 bases, leaving 13 bases of the junction unmatched. Germline CDR1 KGHDR, CDR2 SFDVKD. CDR3 DNA: TGTGCCACCAGTGAAATGCCCTACGGGACAGGTCCTGGCTACACCTTC. Translation gives CATSEMPYGTGPGYTF.

This rearrangement joins TRBV29-1 to TRBJ2-7; TRBD2 matches 7 bases. CDR1 and CDR2 (germline): SQVTM, ANQGSEA. Trimming at V came to 5 bases and at J to 3 bases, leaving 10 bases not matched to a gene. The CDR3 is 14 residues long. This CDR3 is CSVRGRGGLYEQYF. CDR3 nucleotide sequence: TGCAGCGTTCGGGGGAGGGGTGGTCTCTACGAGCAGTACTTC.

This clonotype was detected many times. The CDR3 region has the DNA TGTGCCAGCAGTTTTACCGGGGAGCTGTTTTTT. Encoded protein: CASSFTGELFF. V and J are TRBV12-3 or TRBV12-4 and TRBJ2-2, with unresolved D. This CDR3 region has 11 residues. Trimming cost V 3 bases and J 5 bases, with 1 base left between them.

The chain carries TRBV7-8 and TRBJ1-5, with D uncertain. Germline V lookup: CDR1 SGHVS, CDR2 FQNEAQ. The CDR3 spans 16 residues. Trimming took 2 bases from V and 2 from J, leaving 13 bases between them. CDR3 loop: CASSLFNDWGNQPQHF. CDR3 DNA: TGTGCCAGCAGCTTATTCAACGATTGGGGCAATCAGCCCCAGCATTTT.

The gene calls are TRBV27 and TRBJ2-7; a possible D gene is TRBD2 (6 bases). The CDR3 extends over 12 amino acids. From germline, CDR1 is MNHEY and CDR2 SMNVEV (reference sequence). With 2 bases removed from V and 6 bases from J, the gap between germline ends came to 8 bases. CDR3 nucleotide sequence: TGTGCCAGCAGTTTACTGCGGGGCGAGCAGTACTTC. The encoded protein is CASSLLRGEQYF.

The V call is TRBV5-1, the J call TRBJ1-5; TRBD1 agrees at 8 bases. Per germline, CDR1 SGHRS and CDR2 YFSETQ. The CDR3 runs 14 residues. V lost 2 bases, J lost 8 bases, and 6 bases stayed unmatched. CDR3 sequence: CASSFDQGAKPQHF. Here the CDR3 DNA reads TGCGCCAGCAGCTTTGACCAGGGGGCGAAGCCCCAGCATTTT. Full variable domain (outside the CDR3, taken from reference TRBV5-1 and TRBJ1-5): KAGVTQTPRYLIKTRGQQVTLSCSPISGHRSVSWYQQTPGQGLQFLFEYFSETQRNKGNFPGRFSGRQFSNSRSEMNVSTLELGDSALYLCASSFDQGAKPQHFGDGTRLSIL.

The rearrangement joins TRBV6-1 to TRBJ1-1; a weak D match, TRBD1 (5 bases). The ends were cut back, 0 bases at V and 4 bases at J, with 9 bases in the middle. Looked up from germline, CDR1 is MNHNS and CDR2 is SASEGT. The CDR3 has 14 amino acids. The chain's CDR3 is CASSEAWGPTEAFF. The CDR3 DNA follows: TGTGCCAGCAGTGAAGCGTGGGGACCCACTGAAGCTTTCTTT.

This clonotype was observed a handful of times. This chain joins TRBV6-1 and TRBJ1-4; 7 bases are a match to TRBD1. The CDR3 contains 14 residues. V gave up 2 bases and J gave up 7 bases; unmatched junction bases: 4. Germline CDR1 MNHNS, CDR2 SASEGT. This CDR3 is CASSETGVGEKLFF. The CDR3 DNA follows: TGTGCCAGCAGTGAAACAGGGGTGGGTGAAAAACTGTTTTTT.

This clonotype was detected only a few times. The chain is built from TRBV3-1 and TRBJ2-5; D is perhaps TRBD2 (6 bases). Trimming left V 0 bases short and J 7 bases short, with 15 bases between. The CDR3 is 15 amino acids. From germline, CDR1 is LGHDT and CDR2 YNNKEL (reference sequence). CDR3: CASSQDPGQGGTQYF. The CDR3 nucleotides are TGTGCCAGCAGCCAAGATCCCGGCCAGGGAGGGACCCAGTACTTC.

This clonotype was detected a few times. The CDR3 here is CASSLNVFSEAFF. CDR3 DNA sequence: TGTGCCAGCAGTTTAAATGTTTTCTCTGAAGCTTTCTTT. This chain joins TRBV12-3 or TRBV12-4 and TRBJ1-1; no definite D call. Trimming stripped 2 bases from V and 6 bases from J, with 10 bases between. The CDR3 sequence is 13 residues long.

A few counts support this clonotype. Here the CDR3 reads CASSPGLSPEEKLFF. The CDR3 DNA reads TGTGCCAGCAGCCCAGGCCTCTCCCCGGAAGAAAAACTGTTTTTT. The V and J genes are TRBV5-5 and TRBJ1-4; D remains unclear. From germline, CDR1 is SGHKS and CDR2 YYEKEE (reference sequence). Trimming left V 4 bases short and J 8 bases short, with 18 bases between. This CDR3 is 15 amino acids long.

CDR3 protein: CASSSGGRRNEKLFF. CDR3 sequence (DNA): TGTGCCAGCAGCTCCGGGGGCCGAAGGAATGAAAAACTGTTTTTT. The chain recombines TRBV13 with TRBJ1-4; weak D call: TRBD1 (6 bases). Germline assignment: CDR1 PRHDT and CDR2 FYEKMQ (reference sequence). The V gene lost 4 bases and the J gene lost 5 bases, with 14 bases spanning the gap. The CDR3 contains 15 residues. Full variable domain (outside the CDR3, taken from reference TRBV13 and TRBJ1-4): AAGVIQSPRHLIKEKRETATLKCYPIPRHDTVYWYQQGPGQDPQFLISFYEKMQSDKGSIPDRFSAQQFSDYHSELNMSSLELGDSALYFCASSSGGRRNEKLFFGSGTQLSVL.

This chain connects TRBV6-5 to TRBJ2-7; D is possibly TRBD2 (6 bases). The CDR3 runs 15 residues. Germline CDR1 reads MNHEY; CDR2 reads SVGAGI. Trimming took 1 base from V and 5 from J, leaving 15 bases between them. CDR3 in DNA: TGTGCCAGCAGTTACTTGACTAGTGCGCCTGACGAGCAGTACTTC. Protein: CASSYLTSAPDEQYF.

This clonotype was counted many times. This chain connects TRBV11-2 to TRBJ1-1; D remains unclear. Trimming shortened V by 1 base and J by 0 bases, and 12 bases separated the two germline ends. CDR1 and CDR2 from the germline V gene are SGHAT and FQNNGV. The CDR3 length is 16 residues. The CDR3 loop is CASSLVSSGVNTEAFF. CDR3 sequence (DNA): TGTGCCAGCAGCTTAGTGTCAAGCGGGGTGAACACTGAAGCTTTCTTT.

This clonotype was recorded many times. The chain couples TRBV6-1 to TRBJ1-2, with a weak D call TRBD1 (5 bases). Germline-derived CDR1 and CDR2 are MNHNS and SASEGT. This CDR3 has 15 residues. V shed 2 bases and J shed 4 bases, with 14 bases lying between them. CDR3 region: CASSEQGTRRYGYTF. CDR3 bases: TGTGCCAGCAGTGAACAGGGAACCCGCCGCTATGGCTACACCTTC.

The V gene is TRBV5-1, the J gene TRBJ1-4; D might be TRBD1 (5 bases). Germline CDR1 and CDR2: SGHRS and YFSETQ. V dropped 0 bases and J dropped 8 bases, with 17 bases sitting between them. There are 16 residues in the CDR3. The CDR3 spells CASSLAVQGGWEKLFF. For the CDR3, the DNA is TGCGCCAGCAGCTTGGCCGTCCAGGGTGGATGGGAAAAACTGTTTTTT. The variable domain in full, with the rest retrieved from reference TRBV5-1 and TRBJ1-4, is KAGVTQTPRYLIKTRGQQVTLSCSPISGHRSVSWYQQTPGQGLQFLFEYFSETQRNKGNFPGRFSGRQFSNSRSEMNVSTLELGDSALYLCASSLAVQGGWEKLFFGSGTQLSVL.

This clonotype appeared many times. The chain links TRBV2 to TRBJ1-1, with 7 positions matching TRBD1. The CDR3 runs 13 residues. The J segment lost 4 bases and the V segment lost 4 bases, leaving 3 bases of the junction unmatched. Per the germline V gene, CDR1 is SNHLY and CDR2 is FYNNEI. The CDR3 DNA is TGTGCCAGCAGTGGATCAGGGGGCACTGAAGCTTTCTTT. This translates into CASSGSGGTEAFF.

V is TRBV10-1 and J is TRBJ2-7, with 9 bases fitting TRBD1. Germline V lookup: CDR1 WNHNN, CDR2 SYGVQD (reference sequence). The CDR3 contains 14 residues. Losses at the gene ends were 8 bases for V and 1 base for J; bases not matched to a gene: 6. The CDR3 protein is CASGTGTGSYEQYF. As DNA, the CDR3 is TGCGCCAGCGGTACCGGGACAGGGTCCTACGAGCAGTACTTC.

J is TRBJ1-6 and V is TRBV30; D remains unclear. This CDR3 has 14 amino acids. Germline CDR1 reads GTSNPN; CDR2 reads SVGIG (reference sequence). V was pared by 0 bases and J by 5 bases, with 8 bases between. The CDR3 sequence: CAWSVGRNNSPLHF. The DNA for the CDR3 is TGTGCCTGGAGTGTGGGAAGAAATAATTCACCCCTCCACTTT.